The present T cell receptor beta chain was sequenced within a study of blood T cell repertoires in COVID-19. Across the whole study: Some COVID-19 samples were acute and others convalescent; all came from the United States, Italy and Spain. In each case, the material was cDNA or gDNA derived from T cells, B-cell-depleted T cells, or PBMCs.

Sequencing used immunoSEQ multiplex PCR; TCRdb keeps in-frame clones, though not all of them. In the table there are approximately 190,000 clones, around four fifths of which are singletons. This clone appeared a few times. The receptor was derived from a human donor in a cohort sampled during active COVID-19. The sample comprised peripheral blood.

The CDR3 sequence: CASSPGSGRSPLHF. The DNA for the CDR3 is TGCGCCAGCAGCCCCGGCTCAGGGCGTTCACCCCTCCACTTT. The rearrangement uses TRBV4-1 and TRBJ1-6; D may be TRBD1 (5 bases). The CDR3 totals 14 residues. CDR1 and CDR2 (germline): MGHRA, YSYEKL. The V gene lost 4 bases and the J gene lost 9 bases, with 13 bases spanning the gap.